This T cell receptor beta chain appears in the sequencing data of a study of cytomegalovirus exposure and HLA in healthy donors. Study information: From donors who were HLA-typed, an early data release held about 89 million unique TCRs.

The CDR3 sequence is 16 residues long. Germline V lookup: CDR1 MNHNS, CDR2 SASEGT. Losses at the gene ends were 4 bases for V and 5 bases for J; bases not matched to a gene: 10. Study-level findings and limits: Highly shared variants forming one cluster were likely a sequencing artifact. Relative to the roughly 690-donor mean, N-insertions were reportedly fewer in an Asian-associated ancestry cluster in a later analysis.

A single count supports this clone. Its antigen remains unidentified. PCR primers comprised 60 Vbeta and 13 Jbeta primers. Clones were read by immunoSEQ multiplex PCR, and TCRdb kept only the in-frame ones, dropping some. Of around 140,000 clones listed, approximately 82% were seen once; the top ten hold approximately 3.2%. This receptor was taken from a man between 40 and 49 years old in good health and CMV-seronegative. The chain has TRBV6-1 and TRBJ2-5; 10 bases match TRBD1. Sequencing was carried out using PBMCs. In DNA, the CDR3 is TGTGCCAGCAGTGGCCGACAGGGGGCGTCGCGGGAGACCCAGTACTTC. Its protein is CASSGRQGASRETQYF.